This T cell receptor beta chain was sequenced for a study of CD8 T cells in Susac syndrome (dated by TCRdb to between 2018 and 2021). Background for the entire study: Whether CD8+ T cell activation and differentiation in Susac syndrome was antigen driven was tested using repertoire sequencing. The study compared CD8+ T cell repertoire clonality among approximately twelve healthy donors, roughly 14 Susac syndrome patients and roughly 16 multiple sclerosis patients.

Here is what the overall study found, with its caveats: The number of individuals in the TCR sequencing and HLA analysis was acknowledged as relatively small.

The germline V gene provides CDR1 MGHRA and CDR2 YSYEKL. The CDR3 spans 15 residues, from the cysteine through the phenylalanine. This entry keeps only the CDR3 DNA: 45 bases, framed from base 1. The germline ends are 11 bases apart after V is trimmed by 1 base and J by 5 bases. Peripheral blood CD8+ and CD4+ T cells from healthy donors, Susac syndrome patients and multiple sclerosis patients were profiled using high-throughput TCR beta sequencing. The multiple sclerosis controls were treatment-naive patients who had stable or active relapsing-remitting disease and met the revised McDonald criteria. Bulk CD8+ and CD4+ T cells were purified by magnetic negative isolation, whereas CD8+ TEMRA cells were enriched by FACS. Blood was collected in EDTA tubes and processed within 24 hours, with PBMCs isolated through density gradient centrifugation. PBMCs intended for TCR sequencing were cryopreserved in liquid nitrogen and were subsequently thawed in a 37 degrees C water bath. The sorted or isolated CD4+, CD8+ and CD8+ TEMRA cells had a purity of 90% or higher.

RNA was extracted using the RNeasy kit, and roughly 0.5 to 1 microgram was reverse transcribed with random hexamers. The immunoSEQ multiplex PCR assay, covering 54 Vbeta and 13 Jbeta segments, was used to amplify TCR beta CDR3 regions. Bias from PCR amplification was corrected by using a synthetic template baseline for primer optimization and for computational correction. As for the original processing: Only productive sequences were kept, with reads annotated to V, D and J genes according to IMGT and analyzed in immunoSEQ Analyzer. Clonality was computed as one minus Shannon entropy normalized by log2 of the number of productive unique sequences. Public and private clones were assessed among the 100 most prevalent clones of each patient and control. Clones were defined as Susac-specific if absent from the healthy and MS cohorts, from 1052 published viral clones and from other ImmuneACCESS disease sequences. The public sequencing data were trimmed at Q25 with fastp and processed into clonotypes with MiXCR by TCRdb, which kept only in-frame beta chains. Duplicate CDR3 protein sequences are folded into a single record with the most common DNA and genes. Here the V and J calls rest on TCRdb's processing, not on the authors' analysis. This sample holds over 350,000 distinct CDR3 sequences; 75% to 90% were observed only once. About 0.12% of the sample is in the top ten clones.

For this clonotype: Its antigen is currently not known. Base qualities are not provided; no much larger clone lies one nucleotide away.

Sequencing input: CD8+ T cells from PBMCs. The clonotype comes from a human donor with multiple sclerosis. The chain is assembled from TRBV4-1 and TRBJ1-4; the D gene remains uncertain. DNA sequence: TGCGCCAGCAGCCAAGCGGGCGCAATCAATGAAAAACTGTTTTTT. It encodes CASSQAGAINEKLFF.